This T cell receptor beta chain was identified in a study of early T cells in non-severe SARS-CoV-2 infection. V shed 3 bases and J 4 bases; nucleotides not matched to a gene: 9. Germline V gene data show CDR1 as LNHDA and CDR2 as SQIVND (reference sequence). This CDR3 comprises 16 residues. Attachment of unique molecular identifiers to individual cDNA molecules was performed. Each CDR3 protein gets one entry after TCRdb re-called the 5' RACE reads with MiXCR. The sample contains around 50,000 distinct CDR3 sequences, roughly 9.2% of which appear only once. Material: whole blood. J is TRBJ2-1 and V is TRBV19, with 7 bases aligning to TRBD2. The sequence derives from an adult who was a healthcare worker with PCR-confirmed SARS-CoV-2 infection or an uninfected control (not recorded which). The CDR3 DNA is TGTGCCAGTAGTATCATACGCGGGAGCCAATACAATGAGCAGTTCTTC. Its translation is CASSIIRGSQYNEQFF. The full variable domain, rest sourced from reference TRBV19 and TRBJ2-1, is DGGITQSPKYLFRKEGQNVTLSCEQNLNHDAMYWYRQDPGQGLRLIYYSQIVNDFQKGDIAEGYSVSREKKESFPLTVTSAQKNPTAFYLCASSIIRGSQYNEQFFGPGTRLTVL.